This T cell receptor (beta chain) was found in a study of T cell responses to AZD1222 COVID-19 vaccine. General study results and limits: Rises in breadth and depth of Spike-specific TCRs came after two AZD1222 doses. Females made up more of the donors, who were largely white British, and clonal diversity may have come out too low. Only six individuals given AZD1222 were seropositive at baseline.

Here immunoSEQ multiplex PCR was the method, and the copy in TCRdb shows in-frame clones only, minus some. The table lists about 110,000 clones, around 93% of them singletons. This clone was found a few times. Its antigen is still unknown. Samples with a second dose at about 4 or about 12 weeks were pooled together. V lost 0 bases and J 2 bases, leaving 12 bases between the germline ends. The CDR3 sequence is 15 residues long. CDR1 SGHNT and CDR2 YYREEE come from the germline V gene (reference sequence). The source of this sequence is an adult who received the AZD1222 COVID-19 vaccine. The V and J genes are TRBV5-4 and TRBJ2-7, with TRBD1 as a possible D gene (6 bases). Here the sequenced sample was peripheral blood, taken 28 days after the second AZD1222 dose. This CDR3 is CASSLGTASPYEQYF. DNA for the CDR3: TGTGCCAGCAGCTTGGGGACAGCCTCCCCCTACGAGCAGTACTTC.